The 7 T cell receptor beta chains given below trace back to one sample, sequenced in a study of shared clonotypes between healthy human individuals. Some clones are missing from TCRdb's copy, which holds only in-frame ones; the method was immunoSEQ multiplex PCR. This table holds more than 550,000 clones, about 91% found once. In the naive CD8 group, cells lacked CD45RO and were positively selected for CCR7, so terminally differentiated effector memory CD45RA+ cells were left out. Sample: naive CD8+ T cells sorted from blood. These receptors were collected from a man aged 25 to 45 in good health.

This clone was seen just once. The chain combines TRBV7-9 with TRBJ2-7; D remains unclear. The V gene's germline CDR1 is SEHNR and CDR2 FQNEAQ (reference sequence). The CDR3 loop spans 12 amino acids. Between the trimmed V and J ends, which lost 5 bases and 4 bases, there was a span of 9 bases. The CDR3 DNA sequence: TGTGCCAGCAGCCGCGACGTTTACGAGCAGTACTTC. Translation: CASSRDVYEQYF.

The CDR3 sequence: CASSFDRAYEQYF. CDR3 coding DNA: TGTGCCAGCAGCTTTGACCGAGCCTACGAGCAGTACTTC. V is TRBV5-6 and J is TRBJ2-5; no definite D call. The DNA end lines up better with TRBJ2-7; the J call may be wrong. This CDR3 is built from 13 residues. CDR1 is SGHDT, CDR2 YYEEEE, per germline.

This CDR3 reads CSARLPGELFF. CDR3 bases: TGCAGTGCTAGACTTCCCGGGGAGCTGTTTTTT. The chain combines TRBV20-1 with TRBJ2-2; D is ambiguous. V was clipped by 2 bases and J by 6 bases, with 4 bases between them. CDR1 and CDR2 from the germline V gene are DFQATT and SNEGSKA (reference sequence). The CDR3 contains 11 residues.

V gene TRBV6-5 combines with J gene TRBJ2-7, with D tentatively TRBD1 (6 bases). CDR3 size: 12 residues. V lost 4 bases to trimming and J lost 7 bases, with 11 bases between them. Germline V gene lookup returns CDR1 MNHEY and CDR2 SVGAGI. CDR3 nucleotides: TGTGCCAGCAGTTGGGACAAGGAAGAGCAGTACTTC. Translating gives CASSWDKEEQYF.

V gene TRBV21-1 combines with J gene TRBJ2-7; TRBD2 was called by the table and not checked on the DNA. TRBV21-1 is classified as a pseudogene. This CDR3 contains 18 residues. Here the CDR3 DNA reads TGTGCCAGCAGCAAACAGAGGAATCTAGCGGGCTACGCCTACGAGCAGTACTTC. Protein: CASSKQRNLAGYAYEQYF.

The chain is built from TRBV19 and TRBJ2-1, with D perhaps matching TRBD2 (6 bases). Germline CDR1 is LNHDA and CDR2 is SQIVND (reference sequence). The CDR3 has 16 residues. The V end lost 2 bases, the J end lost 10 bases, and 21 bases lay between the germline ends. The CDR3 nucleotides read TGTGCCAGTAGTATAACCCCTATTATGTTGGCGGGGGAGCAGTTCTTC. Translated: CASSITPIMLAGEQFF. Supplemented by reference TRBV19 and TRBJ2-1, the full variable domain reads DGGITQSPKYLFRKEGQNVTLSCEQNLNHDAMYWYRQDPGQGLRLIYYSQIVNDFQKGDIAEGYSVSREKKESFPLTVTSAQKNPTAFYLCASSITPIMLAGEQFFGPGTRLTVL.

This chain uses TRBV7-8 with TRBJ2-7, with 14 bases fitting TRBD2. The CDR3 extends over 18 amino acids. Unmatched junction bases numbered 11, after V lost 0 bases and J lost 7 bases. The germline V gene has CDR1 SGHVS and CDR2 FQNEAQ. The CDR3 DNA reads TGTGCCAGCAGCTTAGCCCAGACGGGACTAGCGGGAGAAGGGGAGCAGTACTTC. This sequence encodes CASSLAQTGLAGEGEQYF.